This entry lists 3 T cell receptor beta chains sequenced from one sample in a study of blood T cell repertoires in COVID-19. The assay was immunoSEQ multiplex PCR, and TCRdb's table has in-frame clones only and misses some. The sample shows under 150,000 clones, over 80% of them seen only once. Sequencing used peripheral blood. These receptor sequences come from a woman between 45 and 60 years old with acute or convalescent COVID-19.

A single count supports this clone. Compared with germline, one end of the junction differs, possibly owing to a read error. The CDR3 is CASSEALLLDF. The CDR3 nucleotides read TGTGCCAGCAGTGAAGCGCTTTTACTGGACTTC. The rearrangement links TRBV2 to TRBJ2-7; no clear D. Germline V gives CDR1 SNHLY, CDR2 FYNNEI. The CDR3 runs to 11 residues.

This chain uses TRBV7-2 with TRBJ1-2, with D unclear. V was shortened by 2 bases and J by 3 bases, with 10 bases between the two germline ends. Looked up from germline, CDR1 is SGHTA and CDR2 is FQGNSA. The CDR3 is 14 amino acids. The CDR3 region has the DNA TGTGCCAGCAGCTTAAACACGGGTGACTATGGCTACACCTTC. Residues: CASSLNTGDYGYTF.

The chain recombines TRBV25-1 with TRBJ2-7; tentatively, D is TRBD1 (6 bases). The CDR3 is 16 residues long. V dropped 2 bases and J dropped 1 base, with 15 bases sitting between them. Per the germline V gene, CDR1 is MGHDK and CDR2 is SYGVNS. CDR3: CASSEEAETGSYEQYF. In DNA form, the CDR3 reads TGTGCCAGCAGTGAAGAGGCCGAGACAGGTTCCTACGAGCAGTACTTC.